Listed below are T cell receptor beta chains from one sample, sequenced in a study of a mutant IDH1 vaccine in newly diagnosed glioma. Libraries were prepared by immunoSEQ multiplex PCR; TCRdb keeps only in-frame clonotypes and omits some of them. The repertoire holds some 60,000 clones, with just under 90% as singletons. No antigen has been assigned to these receptors. The material sequenced was PBMCs, taken from a glioma patient whose treatment included an IDH1 peptide vaccine. These receptors were taken from a woman aged 35 to 49 with glioma. Both conserved end residues are part of each CDR3. A D gene is named only where the DNA matches it firmly. A clone size is listed for some rows: how often the clone was seen (once, few, many), or a class if it is expanded.

abundance: -; d_gene: -; j_gene: TRBJ1-2; v_gene: TRBV10-2; CDR3nt: TGCGCCAGCAGTGAGACCGGGACGGCGTATTATGGCTACACCTTC; CDR3aa: CASSETGTAYYGYTF
abundance: -; d_gene: -; j_gene: TRBJ1-1; v_gene: TRBV27; CDR3nt: TGTGCCAGCGGATCATGGACAGATCGAACTGAAGCTTTCTTT; CDR3aa: CASGSWTDRTEAFF
abundance: -; d_gene: -; j_gene: TRBJ1-1; v_gene: TRBV2; CDR3nt: TGTGCCAGCAGGCTGCGGGGGGGGTTCACTGAAGCTTTCTTT; CDR3aa: CASRLRGGFTEAFF
abundance: once; d_gene: TRBD2; j_gene: TRBJ2-1; v_gene: TRBV5-1; CDR3nt: TGCGCCAGCAGCTTGGACGGGGGGAGCTCCTACAATGAGCAGTTCTTC; CDR3aa: CASSLDGGSSYNEQFF
abundance: -; d_gene: -; j_gene: TRBJ2-5; v_gene: TRBV5-6; CDR3nt: TGTGCCAGCAGCTTGCAAGTCGAGACCCAGTACTTC; CDR3aa: CASSLQVETQYF
abundance: -; d_gene: TRBD1; j_gene: TRBJ1-3; v_gene: TRBV2; CDR3nt: TGTGCCAGCAGTGCCCCTACAGGGGGCAGAAACACCATATATTTT; CDR3aa: CASSAPTGGRNTIYF
abundance: -; d_gene: TRBD1; j_gene: TRBJ1-1; v_gene: TRBV6-5; CDR3nt: TGTGCCAGCAGGAAACCGGGACAGGGTGGGACTGAAGCTTTCTTT; CDR3aa: CASRKPGQGGTEAFF
abundance: -; d_gene: -; j_gene: TRBJ2-3; v_gene: TRBV5-1; CDR3nt: TGCGCCAGCAAACAACGGACAGAGGGGGGGGATACGCAGTATTTT; CDR3aa: CASKQRTEGGDTQYF
abundance: -; d_gene: -; j_gene: TRBJ1-1; v_gene: TRBV28; CDR3nt: TGTGCCAGCAGCCGGGGGCCGAACACTGAAGCTTTCTTT; CDR3aa: CASSRGPNTEAFF
abundance: -; d_gene: -; j_gene: TRBJ1-5; v_gene: TRBV2; CDR3nt: TGTGCCAGCAGCGAAGGCCCAGTCCATCAGCCCCAGCATTTT; CDR3aa: CASSEGPVHQPQHF
abundance: -; d_gene: -; j_gene: TRBJ2-5; v_gene: TRBV9; CDR3nt: TGTGCCAGCAGCGTAGGGGGGAGGCAAGAGACCCAGTACTTC; CDR3aa: CASSVGGRQETQYF
abundance: -; d_gene: -; j_gene: TRBJ1-5; v_gene: TRBV6-6; CDR3nt: TGTGCCAGCAGTTACGGGGCGGGACTTAGCAATCAGCCCCAGCATTTT; CDR3aa: CASSYGAGLSNQPQHF
abundance: few; d_gene: -; j_gene: TRBJ2-7; v_gene: TRBV2; CDR3nt: TGTGCCAGCAGTGAAGGGGGAGGTAGGGGGGTCTACGAGCAGTACTTC; CDR3aa: CASSEGGGRGVYEQYF
abundance: -; d_gene: -; j_gene: TRBJ1-1; v_gene: TRBV29-1; CDR3nt: TGCAGCGTTGGCTCCATGACCTTTGAAGCTTTCTTT; CDR3aa: CSVGSMTFEAFF
abundance: -; d_gene: -; j_gene: TRBJ2-1; v_gene: TRBV7-2; CDR3nt: TGTGCCAGCAGCCACGGGGGGCCTTTTAACAATGAGCAGTTCTTC; CDR3aa: CASSHGGPFNNEQFF
abundance: -; d_gene: -; j_gene: TRBJ2-7; v_gene: TRBV6-6; CDR3nt: TGTGCCAGCAGAAAATCGCAGGGGTCCTACGAGCAGTACTTC; CDR3aa: CASRKSQGSYEQYF
abundance: -; d_gene: -; j_gene: TRBJ2-3; v_gene: TRBV4-1; CDR3nt: TGCGCCAGCAGCAATGTTTTGGACGGTAGCACAGATACGCAGTATTTT; CDR3aa: CASSNVLDGSTDTQYF
abundance: -; d_gene: -; j_gene: TRBJ1-1; v_gene: TRBV11-2; CDR3nt: TGTGCCAGCAGCTTCCTCTGGGGGAGGGAAGCTTTCTTT; CDR3aa: CASSFLWGREAFF
abundance: once; d_gene: -; j_gene: TRBJ2-2; v_gene: TRBV6-5; CDR3nt: TGTGCCAGCTGTCGGCCGAACACCGGGGAGCTGTTTTTT; CDR3aa: CASCRPNTGELFF
abundance: -; d_gene: -; j_gene: TRBJ1-1; v_gene: TRBV4-2; CDR3nt: TGTGCCAGCAGCCAAATAGTCAACACTGAAGCTTTCTTT; CDR3aa: CASSQIVNTEAFF
abundance: -; d_gene: -; j_gene: TRBJ1-2; v_gene: TRBV15; CDR3nt: TGTGCCACCAGCAGAGGGGGGAACTATGGCTACACCTTC; CDR3aa: CATSRGGNYGYTF
abundance: -; d_gene: -; j_gene: TRBJ1-1; v_gene: TRBV5-1; CDR3nt: TGCGCCAGCAGCCCCGGGACATTCAACACTGAAGCTTTCTTT; CDR3aa: CASSPGTFNTEAFF